This T cell receptor beta chain was identified during a study of CD8 T cells in Susac syndrome. The RNA input was 0.5 to 1 ug, and it was reverse transcribed with random hexamers. Amplification of TCR beta CDR3 used immunoSEQ multiplex PCR across 54 Vbeta and 13 Jbeta. From the immunoSEQ multiplex PCR reads, TCRdb called clonotypes with MiXCR, one entry per CDR3 protein. The repertoire holds around 150,000 distinct CDR3 sequences, with just under 95% as singletons. CD8+ and CD4+ T cells circulating in blood were sequenced for TCR beta. The CDR3 extends over 14 amino acids. The V end was cut by 0 bases, the J end by 4 bases, with 9 bases between. CDR1 and CDR2 from the germline V gene are MNHNY and SVGAGI (reference sequence).

The specimen was CD4+ T cells from PBMCs. The receptor was isolated from a human donor in good health. The rearrangement joins TRBV6-6 to TRBJ1-1; D not resolved. In nucleotides, the CDR3 is TGTGCCAGCAGTTACTCCACACGGGGCACTGAAGCTTTCTTT. Its translation is CASSYSTRGTEAFF.